This T cell receptor (beta chain) originates from a study of T cells in Graves' hyperthyroidism and ophthalmopathy (dated by TCRdb to 2018 to 2020). Concerning the study at large: A discovery cohort of about 100 patients, approximately 45 with Graves' ophthalmopathy and over 55 with stable Graves' hyperthyroidism, was used to find distinguishing TCR V-J signatures. Prospective prediction of ophthalmopathy was tested in an independent validation cohort consisting of about 20 hyperthyroidism patients and around 17 patients who later progressed to ophthalmopathy. Once sampling was done, hyperthyroidism patients were given methimazole at a starting dose of 30 mg daily, whereas ophthalmopathy patients were given high-dose intravenous methylprednisolone. In roughly six Graves' hyperthyroidism patients, the study also compared T-cell repertoires from thyroid tissue with T-cell repertoires from blood. The 100 or so discovery patients were randomly split 7:3 into training and test sets. According to the paper, TCR Vbeta CDR3 sequencing was carried out on 135 peripheral blood samples, which came from fewer than 50 ophthalmopathy, under 80 hyperthyroidism and about 17 progressor patients.

From the germline V gene, CDR1 is MNHEY and CDR2 is SVGAGI. 8 amino acids form the CDR3, both terminal residues included. Notes on this clonotype: Its specific antigen is unknown. Given the absence of the conserved phenylalanine or tryptophan at the CDR3 end, a read error is likely. It is unclear where the CDR3 begins or ends on the DNA, so no DNA is shown, and the CDR3 is as TCRdb lists it.

The TCR beta CDR3 regions were amplified from the RNA transcripts. For the first round of RT-PCR on the TCR CDR3, the HTBI primer set was used together with the Qiagen OneStep RT-PCR kit. A second multiplex PCR round built the libraries, followed by size selection and purification. Paired-end sequencing of the libraries was performed with 100 bp reads on an Illumina HiSeq2000. As for how the authors treated the data: SOAPnuke was used to process the raw data, throwing out any read that contained adapters or uncalled bases, had a mean Phred below 15, or lacked an exact constant-primer or identifier match. COPE v1.2.5 was used to merge the high-quality paired reads, and each unique nucleotide sequence was defined as a clonotype. MiTCR v1.1 was used to align the clonotypes against IMGT TRBV, TRBD and TRBJ reference segments. The analysis was restricted to V-J combinations with a frequency above 0.0001, which together covered 99% to 99.2% of the repertoires. A TCS score was defined as the ratio between F50 (clonal expansion) and ExV (chaos), using BLOSUM62-based TCRdist between CDR3 peptides within each V-J. Welch's t-statistics and random forest reduced several hundred V-J features to 13, which were used in a naive Bayes classifier (R e1071). The Morisita-Horn index was used to measure how similar the thyroid and blood repertoires were. TCRdb took the public reads, trimmed them with fastp at Q25, ran MiXCR for clone calling and kept in-frame beta chains. Every entry covers one CDR3 protein and lists the most common genes and DNA from its rows. The V and J calls were not made by the authors but by TCRdb's processing. The table for this sample lists about 610,000 distinct CDR3 sequences; about 45% of them were counted only once. The biggest ten clones account for roughly 8.2% of the sample.

Graves' hyperthyroidism was defined as stable when no progression to ophthalmopathy occurred over 18 months of follow-up. Hyperthyroidism patients were newly diagnosed, with disease duration under 2 months, and aged 18 to 65 years. Exclusion was applied to patients with uncontrolled infections, other autoimmune diseases, pregnancy or lactation. Clinical symptoms, serum thyroxine and TRAb, thyroid ultrasound, and orbital computed tomography formed the basis for the diagnoses. Total RNA was extracted using Trizol reagent, and RNA quality was assessed on an Agilent 2100 Bioanalyzer. Here is what the overall study found, with its caveats: In validation, the model predicted progression to ophthalmopathy a median of approximately 6.3 months before onset, with roughly 70% sensitivity and about 72% specificity. Most expanded thyroid clonotypes (frequency above 0.001) were also detected in blood, suggesting blood repertoires may reflect thyroid immune responses. A model built on a 13 V-J signature distinguished ophthalmopathy from stable hyperthyroidism, reaching around 88% sensitivity and approximately 81% specificity in cross-validation and 80%/75% in testing. Sample size was not statistically predetermined, and investigators were not blinded to group allocation.

The V and J segments used are TRBV6-5 and TRBJ2-2; TRBD2, the D gene given by the table, was not confirmed from the DNA. The sequencing sample was made of peripheral blood or thyroid tissue (not recorded which). The TCR sequence derives from a woman aged 18-29 years with Graves' hyperthyroidism. The CDR3 protein: CASSEEVA.